Below, 23 T cell receptor beta chains from the same sample are listed, as sequenced in a study of cytotoxic CD8 clonotypes in ibrutinib-treated CLL. Sequenced by immunoSEQ multiplex PCR; TCRdb stores in-frame clones only, minus some. The sample contains about 130,000 clones, 80% to 85% of which appear only once. Sequenced material: PBMCs, taken after 24 months of ibrutinib treatment. These receptors originate from a human donor with chronic lymphocytic leukemia.

This chain uses TRBV7-9 with TRBJ2-2; D uncertain. Between the trimmed V and J ends, which lost 3 bases and 3 bases, there was a span of 8 bases. This CDR3 contains 14 residues. Per the germline V gene, CDR1 is SEHNR and CDR2 is FQNEAQ (reference sequence). This chain's CDR3 is CASSFLADTGELFF. The CDR3 nucleotides read TGTGCCAGCAGCTTTTTGGCGGACACCGGGGAGCTGTTTTTT. Together with reference TRBV7-9 and TRBJ2-2, the CDR3 gives the full variable domain: DTGVSQNPRHKITKRGQNVTFRCDPISEHNRLYWYRQTLGQGPEFLTYFQNEAQLEKSRLLSDRFSAERPKGSFSTLEIQRTEQGDSAMYLCASSFLADTGELFFGEGSRLTVL.

The genes are TRBV5-5 and TRBJ1-3, with D unclear. Germline V CDR1 and CDR2: SGHKS, YYEKEE (reference sequence). The V end lost 1 base, the J end lost 2 bases, and 10 bases lay between the germline ends. The length of the CDR3 is 15 residues. As DNA, the CDR3 is TGTGCCAGCAGCTTGTTTGCAGCACCTGGAAACACCATATATTTT. As protein: CASSLFAAPGNTIYF.

This chain joins TRBV7-2 and TRBJ1-2, with a tentative D call TRBD1 (5 bases). Germline V lookup: CDR1 SGHTA, CDR2 FQGNSA. V was pared by 5 bases and J by 4 bases, with 14 bases between. The CDR3 is made up of 14 amino acids. The DNA for the CDR3 is TGTGCCAGCAGCCCCGGGGACGGAGTCTATGGCTACACCTTC. Protein product: CASSPGDGVYGYTF.

In its sample, this clone was seen once. The gene calls are TRBV14 and TRBJ2-5, with D perhaps TRBD2 (6 bases). The V gene's germline CDR1 is SGHDN and CDR2 FVKESK. The CDR3 loop spans 16 amino acids. Trimming cost V 0 bases and J 5 bases, with 16 bases left between them. DNA for the CDR3: TGTGCCAGCAGCCAAGATAACTTTGGGGGGTTGGAGACCCAGTACTTC. It yields the protein CASSQDNFGGLETQYF.

In its sample, this clone was seen a few times. The rearrangement uses TRBV5-4 and TRBJ2-4, with D possibly TRBD2 on 5 matching bases. This CDR3 comprises 13 residues. The V end was cut by 0 bases, the J end by 8 bases, with 9 bases between. The germline gives CDR1 SGHNT, CDR2 YYREEE (reference sequence). The CDR3 DNA follows: TGTGCCAGCAGCTTGGGATTGGGAGACATTCAGTACTTC. It specifies CASSLGLGDIQYF. Full variable domain (rest looked up from reference TRBV5-4 and TRBJ2-4): ETGVTQSPTHLIKTRGQQVTLRCSSQSGHNTVSWYQQALGQGPQFIFQYYREEENGRGNFPPRFSGLQFPNYSSELNVNALELDDSALYLCASSLGLGDIQYFGAGTRLSVL.

This clone was seen once. The V call is TRBV5-1, the J call TRBJ2-3; TRBD2 is a possible D gene (6 bases). This CDR3 comprises 14 residues. V was clipped by 4 bases and J by 1 base, with 10 bases between them. Germline V gene data show CDR1 as SGHRS and CDR2 as YFSETQ. CDR3 DNA: TGCGCCAGCAGCACTGTAGCGGGCACAGATACGCAGTATTTT. It is translated as CASSTVAGTDTQYF.

The CDR3, as DNA: TGTGCCAGCAGCTCTAGCCGGGACAGGGGCGAGATTGGCTACACCTTC. Translated, it gives CASSSSRDRGEIGYTF. The chain combines TRBV7-2 with TRBJ1-2; 10 positions match TRBD1. The CDR3 consists of 16 residues. The V gene's germline CDR1 is SGHTA and CDR2 FQGNSA. The V segment lost 4 bases and the J segment 7 bases; nucleotides outside the gene matches: 12.

This chain uses TRBV2 with TRBJ1-5, with TRBD1 as a possible D gene (6 bases). Trimming took 6 bases from V and 3 from J, leaving 12 bases between them. The CDR3 has 14 residues. The germline gives CDR1 SNHLY, CDR2 FYNNEI. The chain's CDR3 is CASSLGAVNQPQHF. The CDR3 DNA reads TGTGCCAGCAGCCTGGGGGCAGTCAATCAGCCCCAGCATTTT.

V usage is TRBV28 and J usage is TRBJ1-4, with 8 nucleotides matching TRBD1. The CDR3 is 14 amino acids. CDR1 MDHEN and CDR2 SYDVKM come from the germline V gene. The ends lost 6 bases at V and 4 bases at J; junction bases unmatched: 4. This chain's CDR3 is CASRTGALNEKLFF. CDR3 in DNA: TGTGCCAGCAGGACAGGGGCCCTTAATGAAAAACTGTTTTTT.

In its sample, this clone was seen once. The gene calls are TRBV6-1 and TRBJ1-1, with D unresolved. The ends were cut back, 1 base at V and 6 bases at J, with 9 bases in the middle. The CDR3 has 13 residues. The germline CDR1 and CDR2 sequences are MNHNS and SASEGT. This CDR3 reads CASSEVGRAEAFF. The CDR3 bases are TGTGCCAGCAGTGAAGTGGGAAGGGCTGAAGCTTTCTTT.

The genes are TRBV29-1 and TRBJ2-3; TRBD2 aligns across 15 bases. CDR1 is SQVTM, CDR2 ANQGSEA, per germline. V shed 8 bases, J shed 1 base, and the junction held 7 bases outside the gene matches. The CDR3 length is 16 residues. CDR3 bases: TGCAGCTCAGGCGGGACTAGCGGGGGGCGCACAGATACGCAGTATTTT. Amino acid sequence: CSSGGTSGGRTDTQYF.

The DNA of the CDR3 is TGTGCCAGCAGCTTGGGGGGGAGCTTCACTGAAGCTTTCTTT. It yields the protein CASSLGGSFTEAFF. This chain links TRBV13 with TRBJ1-1; a weak D match, TRBD1 (5 bases). The ends were cut back, 3 bases at V and 4 bases at J, with 12 bases in the middle. Germline V gene sequence: CDR1 PRHDT, CDR2 FYEKMQ (reference sequence). The CDR3 contains 14 residues.

The chain has TRBV5-1 and TRBJ2-7; the D is unclear. The V and J ends lost 0 bases and 3 bases respectively, with 10 bases between them. The CDR3 spans 14 residues. The V gene's germline CDR1 is SGHRS and CDR2 YFSETQ. Written as DNA, the CDR3 is TGCGCCAGCAGCTTGGCCCCAGCAGACTACGAGCAGTACTTC. Protein product: CASSLAPADYEQYF.

Only one count was recorded for this clone. The chain links TRBV6-1 to TRBJ2-5; TRBD2 is a possible D gene (5 bases). This CDR3 is built from 14 residues. V was trimmed by 0 bases and J by 5 bases, leaving 10 bases between them. Germline CDR1 and CDR2: MNHNS and SASEGT. The CDR3: CASSEAFGGETQYF. CDR3 sequence (DNA): TGTGCCAGCAGTGAAGCGTTTGGCGGGGAGACCCAGTACTTC.

The chain links TRBV25-1 to TRBJ1-4, with D hard to call. Germline values: CDR1 MGHDK, CDR2 SYGVNS. V dropped 2 bases and J dropped 3 bases, with 7 bases sitting between them. This CDR3 is built from 14 residues. CDR3 sequence reads: CASSEAAANEKLFF. The CDR3 bases are TGTGCCAGCAGTGAAGCAGCGGCTAATGAAAAACTGTTTTTT. Complete variable domain (other parts from reference TRBV25-1 and TRBJ1-4): EADIYQTPRYLVIGTGKKITLECSQTMGHDKMYWYQQDPGMELHLIHYSYGVNSTEKGDLSSESTVSRIRTEHFPLTLESARPSHTSQYLCASSEAAANEKLFFGSGTQLSVL.

This chain connects TRBV7-2 to TRBJ2-1; D remains ambiguous. V shed 3 bases and J shed 8 bases, with 11 bases lying between them. The CDR3 is 13 amino acids. Germline V gives CDR1 SGHTA, CDR2 FQGNSA. CDR3 region: CASSFVPLDEQFF. DNA of the CDR3: TGTGCCAGCAGCTTTGTCCCGTTGGATGAGCAGTTCTTC.

The chain links TRBV9 to TRBJ2-2; D ambiguous. Germline V lookup: CDR1 SGDLS, CDR2 YYNGEE. The CDR3 is made up of 15 amino acids. Trimming took 0 bases from V and 0 from J, leaving 6 bases between them. The CDR3 DNA sequence: TGTGCCAGCAGCGTAGAGATGTCGAACACCGGGGAGCTGTTTTTT. This sequence encodes CASSVEMSNTGELFF.

The chain is built from TRBV19 and TRBJ1-4, with TRBD1 as a possible D gene (5 bases). Per germline, CDR1 LNHDA and CDR2 SQIVND (reference sequence). The CDR3 loop spans 15 amino acids. Trimming shortened V by 3 bases and J by 7 bases, and 15 bases separated the two germline ends. CDR3 residues: CASSIGGAQIEKLFF. CDR3 DNA sequence: TGTGCCAGTAGTATCGGCGGGGCGCAGATTGAAAAACTGTTTTTT. Variable domain in full (rest from reference TRBV19 and TRBJ1-4): DGGITQSPKYLFRKEGQNVTLSCEQNLNHDAMYWYRQDPGQGLRLIYYSQIVNDFQKGDIAEGYSVSREKKESFPLTVTSAQKNPTAFYLCASSIGGAQIEKLFFGSGTQLSVL.

CDR3 DNA sequence: TGTGCCAGCAGCGTTCTACAGGGGGCCAACTATGGCTACACCTTC. This encodes CASSVLQGANYGYTF. V usage is TRBV9 and J usage is TRBJ1-2; 9 bases align to TRBD1. The trim removed 2 bases at V and 2 bases at J, leaving 4 bases unmatched. The CDR3 has 15 residues. CDR1 is SGDLS and CDR2 is YYNGEE in the germline V gene. Based on the CDR3 plus reference TRBV9 and TRBJ1-2, the full variable domain is DSGVTQTPKHLITATGQRVTLRCSPRSGDLSVYWYQQSLDQGLQFLIQYYNGEERAKGNILERFSAQQFPDLHSELNLSSLELGDSALYFCASSVLQGANYGYTFGSGTRLTVV.

The chain carries TRBV5-6 and TRBJ1-5; D remains unclear. Trimming took 0 bases from V and 3 from J, leaving 10 bases between them. CDR3 length equals 15 residues. Germline assignment: CDR1 SGHDT and CDR2 YYEEEE. This CDR3 reads CASSLGHTPNQPQHF. DNA of the CDR3: TGTGCCAGCAGCTTGGGACACACGCCCAATCAGCCCCAGCATTTT.

The rearrangement links TRBV29-1 to TRBJ2-7; D is ambiguous. CDR1 is SQVTM, CDR2 ANQGSEA, per germline. This CDR3 is built from 12 residues. V dropped 7 bases and J dropped 4 bases, with 14 bases sitting between them. The CDR3 reads CSARLIGYEQYF. The CDR3 nucleotides read TGCAGCGCACGATTGATCGGGTACGAGCAGTACTTC.

V and J are TRBV28 and TRBJ1-1; a possible D gene is TRBD1 (6 bases). CDR1 is MDHEN and CDR2 is SYDVKM in the germline V gene. This CDR3 contains 14 residues. Trimming removed 5 bases at V and 2 bases at J, with 12 bases between. This chain's CDR3 is CASSEGGPNTEAFF. The CDR3 coding sequence is TGTGCCAGCAGTGAGGGGGGCCCCAACACTGAAGCTTTCTTT.

V and J are TRBV30 and TRBJ2-6, with D perhaps matching TRBD1 (5 bases). V lost 0 bases and J lost 3, with 9 bases in between. Germline CDR1 GTSNPN, CDR2 SVGIG (reference sequence). This CDR3 has 15 amino acids. The CDR3 spells CAWSVLGLGANVLTF. DNA for the CDR3: TGTGCCTGGAGTGTATTGGGGCTTGGGGCCAACGTCCTGACTTTC. Filled out from reference TRBV30 and TRBJ2-6, the complete variable domain reads SQTIHQWPATLVQPVGSPLSLECTVEGTSNPNLYWYRQAAGRGLQLLFYSVGIGQISSEVPQNLSASRPQDRQFILSSKKLLLSDSGFYLCAWSVLGLGANVLTFGAGSRLTVL.